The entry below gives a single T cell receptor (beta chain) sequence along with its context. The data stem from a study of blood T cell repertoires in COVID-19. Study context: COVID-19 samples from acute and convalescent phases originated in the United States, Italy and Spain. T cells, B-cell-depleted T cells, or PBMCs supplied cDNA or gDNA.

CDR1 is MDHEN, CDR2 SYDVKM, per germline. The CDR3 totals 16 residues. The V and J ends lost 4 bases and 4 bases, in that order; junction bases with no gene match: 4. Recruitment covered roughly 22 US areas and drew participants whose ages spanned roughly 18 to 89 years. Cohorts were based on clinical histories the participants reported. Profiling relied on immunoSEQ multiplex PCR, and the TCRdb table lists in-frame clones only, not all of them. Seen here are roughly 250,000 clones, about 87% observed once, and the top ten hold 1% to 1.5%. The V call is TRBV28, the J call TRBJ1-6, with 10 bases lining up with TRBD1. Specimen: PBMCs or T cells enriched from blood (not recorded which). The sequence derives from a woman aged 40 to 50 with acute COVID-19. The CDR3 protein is CASSSGQGLYNSPLHF. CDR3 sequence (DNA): TGTGCCAGCAGTTCGGGACAGGGGCTATATAATTCACCCCTCCACTTT.